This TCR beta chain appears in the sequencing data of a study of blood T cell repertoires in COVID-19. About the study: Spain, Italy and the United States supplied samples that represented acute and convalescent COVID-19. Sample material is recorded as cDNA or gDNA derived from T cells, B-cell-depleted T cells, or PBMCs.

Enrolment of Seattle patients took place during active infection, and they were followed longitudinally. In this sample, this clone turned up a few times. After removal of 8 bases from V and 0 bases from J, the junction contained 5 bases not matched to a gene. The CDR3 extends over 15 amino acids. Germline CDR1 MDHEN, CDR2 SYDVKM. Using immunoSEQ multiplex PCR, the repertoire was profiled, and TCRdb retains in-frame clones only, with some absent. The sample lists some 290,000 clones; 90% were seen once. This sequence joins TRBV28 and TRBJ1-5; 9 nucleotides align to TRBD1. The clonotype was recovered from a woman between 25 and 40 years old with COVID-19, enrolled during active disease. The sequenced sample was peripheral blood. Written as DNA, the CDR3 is TGTGCCAGCCGGACAGGGGCGGGTAGCAATCAGCCCCAGCATTTT. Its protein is CASRTGAGSNQPQHF. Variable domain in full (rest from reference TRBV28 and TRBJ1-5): DVKVTQSSRYLVKRTGEKVFLECVQDMDHENMFWYRQDPGLGLRLIYFSYDVKMKEKGDIPEGYSVSREKKERFSLILESASTNQTSMYLCASRTGAGSNQPQHFGDGTRLSIL.